These T cell receptor beta chains were read from a single sample in a study of technical replicates of blood from several donors. Generated by immunoSEQ multiplex PCR, the TCRdb table keeps only in-frame clones and is missing some. The repertoire has 50,000 to 70,000 clones, about 88% of them found once; the top ten carry roughly 5.1%. The sequencing sample was made of PBMCs. The receptors here all came from a human donor in good health. Some clones in this sample may be carry-over from other donors' samples. The CDR3 runs from the conserved cysteine through the conserved F or W. D genes are given only for firm matches. Clone size appears in some rows only: once, few, many, or a class for an expanded clone.

CDR3nt	CDR3aa	j_gene	d_gene	v_gene	abundance
TGCAGTGACAGTAACTATGGCTACACCTTC	CSDSNYGYTF	TRBJ1-2	-	TRBV20-1	-
TGTGCCAGCAGTACAGACCAAGGCTACAATGAGCAGTTCTTC	CASSTDQGYNEQFF	TRBJ2-1	-	TRBV27	-
TGTGCCAGCAGTGAAATCAAGGGGCCCCTCCACTTT	CASSEIKGPLHF	TRBJ1-6	-	TRBV2	few
TGTGCCAGCAGTAATTACAGGGATGGCTACACCTTC	CASSNYRDGYTF	TRBJ1-2	-	TRBV6-6	-
TGCAGTGCCATACTAAACACTGAAGCTTTCTTT	CSAILNTEAFF	TRBJ1-1	-	TRBV20-1	few
TGTGCCAGCAGTTACCAGGGCTCCTACAATGAGCAGTTCTTC	CASSYQGSYNEQFF	TRBJ2-1	-	TRBV6-6	medium-sized
TGCGCCAGCAGCTCCCCGGGGACTAGCGGGCCAGGAAGCTCCTACAATGAGCAGTTCTTC	CASSSPGTSGPGSSYNEQFF	TRBJ2-1	TRBD2	TRBV5-1	-
TGCGCCAGCAGTGATGGGACTAGCGGGAGAGGACGAGAGACCCAGTACTTC	CASSDGTSGRGRETQYF	TRBJ2-5	TRBD2	TRBV10-1	once
TGTGCCAGCAGCCCGGCGGGGGGCCACGAGCAGTACTTC	CASSPAGGHEQYF	TRBJ2-7	TRBD2	TRBV7-9	-
TGTGCCAGCAGACGACAGATCAACGATAATTCACCCCTCCACTTT	CASRRQINDNSPLHF	TRBJ1-6	-	TRBV6-5	-
TGTGCCAGCAGTCCCTTTAGCGGGACAGAGACCCAGTACTTC	CASSPFSGTETQYF	TRBJ2-5	TRBD2	TRBV6-4	once
TGTGCCATCAGCGACAGGGACACTGAAGCTTTCTTT	CAISDRDTEAFF	TRBJ1-1	TRBD1	TRBV10-3	few
TGTGCCAGTAAAGAACAGGAGAACACTGAAGCTTTCTTT	CASKEQENTEAFF	TRBJ1-1	-	TRBV19	-
TGCAGTGCTAGATCAGGGGGACTTTTCTTT	CSARSGGLFF	TRBJ1-1	TRBD1	TRBV20-1	many
TGTGCCAGCAGCGCAGAGGGAGATCTGAACACTGAAGCTTTCTTT	CASSAEGDLNTEAFF	TRBJ1-1	-	TRBV9	-
TGCAGCGTTTCCCAGGGGGCTATCCCCTACGAGCAGTACTTC	CSVSQGAIPYEQYF	TRBJ2-7	TRBD1	TRBV29-1	-
TGCGCCAGCAGCTACAGCGGGGCGTCTAGCACAGATACGCAGTATTTT	CASSYSGASSTDTQYF	TRBJ2-3	TRBD2	TRBV5-1	-
TGTGCCAGTAGTTACAGCAGTGAAGCTTTCTTT	CASSYSSEAFF	TRBJ1-1	-	TRBV19	few
TGTGCCAGCAGCTTTTCGGGGAACACTGAAGCTTTCTTT	CASSFSGNTEAFF	TRBJ1-1	-	TRBV7-9	few
TGTGCCACCAGCTCGACAGGGATGGGACCCATGAACACTGAAGCTTTCTTT	CATSSTGMGPMNTEAFF	TRBJ1-1	TRBD1	TRBV15	many
TGTGCCAGCAGCAACGACAGGGCTGGCGAGCAGTACTTC	CASSNDRAGEQYF	TRBJ2-7	TRBD1	TRBV7-8	-
TGTGCCAGCAGCGGGCGGGACAGCTCCTACGAGCAGTACTTC	CASSGRDSSYEQYF	TRBJ2-7	-	TRBV9	-
TGTGCCAGCTCACCCGGGACAGGGGGCATCTACGAGCAGTACTTC	CASSPGTGGIYEQYF	TRBJ2-7	TRBD1	TRBV18	-
TGCAGCGTTGAACACAGGGCTTCGAACACTGAAGCTTTCTTT	CSVEHRASNTEAFF	TRBJ1-1	-	TRBV29-1	-
TGTGCCAGCGGACAGGGGGGAAACGAGCAGTACTTC	CASGQGGNEQYF	TRBJ2-7	TRBD1	TRBV13	-
TGTGCCAGTAGTTTCCGCAGGGGGAGTGAAGATCAGCCCCAGCATTTT	CASSFRRGSEDQPQHF	TRBJ1-5	TRBD1	TRBV19	-
TGTGCCATCAGTGAAAATTCGTTAGAGCAGTACTTC	CAISENSLEQYF	TRBJ2-7	-	TRBV10-3	-
TGTGCCAGCAGCAAAGGGGGCCAGCCAAGCGGGGAGCTGTTTTTT	CASSKGGQPSGELFF	TRBJ2-2	-	TRBV21-1	few
TGTGCCAGCAGCTCCCTTGCGGGGGTATCCGAGCAGTACTTC	CASSSLAGVSEQYF	TRBJ2-7	TRBD2	TRBV7-2	-
TGTGCCAGCAGCTCTCGACAGGGGGGGAATGAAAAACTGTTTTTT	CASSSRQGGNEKLFF	TRBJ1-4	TRBD1	TRBV5-4	-
TGTGCCAGCAGCTTATCAGGCCGGGGGACCAACACAGATACGCAGTATTTT	CASSLSGRGTNTDTQYF	TRBJ2-3	-	TRBV7-3	-
TGTGCCAGCAGCTTAAAACCCGGGACAGGGGGGACTGAAGCTTTCTTT	CASSLKPGTGGTEAFF	TRBJ1-1	TRBD1	TRBV5-6	-
TGTGCCAGCAGCCCCCGGACTGGATCCTACGAGCAGTACTTC	CASSPRTGSYEQYF	TRBJ2-7	-	TRBV9	-
TGTGCCAGCAGCCGCCTCGCCGCAGGCGAGACCCAGTACTTC	CASSRLAAGETQYF	TRBJ2-5	-	TRBV7-9	-
TGTGCCACCAGCAAGCAGGGGCACTATGGCTACACCTTC	CATSKQGHYGYTF	TRBJ1-2	-	TRBV15	-
TGTGCCAGCAGCTTCGCCACCACCGGCAGGGCATATGAAAAACTGTTTTTT	CASSFATTGRAYEKLFF	TRBJ1-4	-	TRBV5-4	-
TGCAGCGTTGAGGGCCAGGGCAAGTACGAGCAGTACTTC	CSVEGQGKYEQYF	TRBJ2-7	-	TRBV29-1	-